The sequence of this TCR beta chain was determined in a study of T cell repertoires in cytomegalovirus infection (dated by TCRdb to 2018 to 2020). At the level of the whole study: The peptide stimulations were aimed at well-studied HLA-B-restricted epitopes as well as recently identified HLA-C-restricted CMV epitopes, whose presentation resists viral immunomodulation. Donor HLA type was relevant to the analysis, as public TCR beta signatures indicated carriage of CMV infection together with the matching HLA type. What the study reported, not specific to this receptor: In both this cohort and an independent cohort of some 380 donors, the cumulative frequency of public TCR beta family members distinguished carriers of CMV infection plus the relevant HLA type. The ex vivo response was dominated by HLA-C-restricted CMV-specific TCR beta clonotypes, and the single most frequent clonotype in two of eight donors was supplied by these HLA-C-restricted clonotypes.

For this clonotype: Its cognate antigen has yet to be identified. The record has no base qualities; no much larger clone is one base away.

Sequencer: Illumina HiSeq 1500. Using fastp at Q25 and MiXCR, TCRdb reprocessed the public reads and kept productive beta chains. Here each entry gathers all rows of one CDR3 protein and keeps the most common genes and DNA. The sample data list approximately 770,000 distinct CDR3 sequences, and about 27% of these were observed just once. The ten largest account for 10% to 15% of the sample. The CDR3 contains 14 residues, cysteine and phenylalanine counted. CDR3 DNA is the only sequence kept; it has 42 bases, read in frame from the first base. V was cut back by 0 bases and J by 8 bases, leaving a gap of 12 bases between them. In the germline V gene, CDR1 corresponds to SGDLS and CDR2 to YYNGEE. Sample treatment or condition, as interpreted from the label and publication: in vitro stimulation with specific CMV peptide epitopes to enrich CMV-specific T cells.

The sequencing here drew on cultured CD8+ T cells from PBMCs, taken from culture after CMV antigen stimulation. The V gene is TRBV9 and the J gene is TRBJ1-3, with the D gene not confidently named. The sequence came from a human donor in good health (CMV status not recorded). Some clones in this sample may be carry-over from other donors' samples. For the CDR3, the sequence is CASSVEGTRDTIYF. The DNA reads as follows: TGTGCCAGCAGCGTAGAGGGCACCCGGGACACCATATATTTT.